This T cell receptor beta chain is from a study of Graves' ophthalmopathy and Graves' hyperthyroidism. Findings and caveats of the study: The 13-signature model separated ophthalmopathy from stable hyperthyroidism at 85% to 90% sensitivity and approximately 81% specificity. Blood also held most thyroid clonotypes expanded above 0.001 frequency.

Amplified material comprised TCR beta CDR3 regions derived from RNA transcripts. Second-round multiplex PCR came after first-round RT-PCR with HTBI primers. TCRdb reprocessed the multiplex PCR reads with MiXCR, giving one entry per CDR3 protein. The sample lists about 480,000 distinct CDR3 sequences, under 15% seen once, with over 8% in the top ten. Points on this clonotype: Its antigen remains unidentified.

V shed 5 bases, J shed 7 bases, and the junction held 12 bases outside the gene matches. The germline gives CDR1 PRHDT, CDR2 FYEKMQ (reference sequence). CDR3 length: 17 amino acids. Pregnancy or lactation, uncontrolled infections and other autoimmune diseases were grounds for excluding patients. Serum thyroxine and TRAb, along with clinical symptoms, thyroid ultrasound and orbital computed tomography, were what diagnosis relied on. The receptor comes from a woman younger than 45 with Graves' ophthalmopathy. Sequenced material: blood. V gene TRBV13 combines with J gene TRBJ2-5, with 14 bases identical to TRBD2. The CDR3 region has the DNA TGTGCCAGCAGCCCGATTGGACTAGCGGGAGGAGGGGTGACCCAGTACTTC. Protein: CASSPIGLAGGGVTQYF.